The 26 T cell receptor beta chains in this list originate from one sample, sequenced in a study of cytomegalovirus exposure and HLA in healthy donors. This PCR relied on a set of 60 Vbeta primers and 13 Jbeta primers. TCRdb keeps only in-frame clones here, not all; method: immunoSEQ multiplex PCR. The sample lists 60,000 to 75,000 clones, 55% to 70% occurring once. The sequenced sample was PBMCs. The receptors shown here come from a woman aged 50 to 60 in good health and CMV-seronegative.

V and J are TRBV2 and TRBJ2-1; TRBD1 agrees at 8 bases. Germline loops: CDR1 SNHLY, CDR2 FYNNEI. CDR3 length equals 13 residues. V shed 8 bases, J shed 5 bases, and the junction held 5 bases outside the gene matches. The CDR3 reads CASDRDRNNEQFF. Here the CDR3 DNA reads TGTGCCAGCGACCGGGACAGGAACAATGAGCAGTTCTTC.

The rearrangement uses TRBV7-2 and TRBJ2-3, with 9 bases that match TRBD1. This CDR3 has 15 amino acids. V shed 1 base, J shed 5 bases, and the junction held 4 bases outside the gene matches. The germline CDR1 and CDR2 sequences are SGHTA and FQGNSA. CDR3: CASSLVRQGGDTQYF. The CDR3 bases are TGTGCCAGCAGCTTAGTTCGACAGGGGGGAGATACGCAGTATTTT. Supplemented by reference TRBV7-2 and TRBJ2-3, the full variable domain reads GAGVSQSPSNKVTEKGKDVELRCDPISGHTALYWYRQSLGQGLEFLIYFQGNSAPDKSGLPSDRFSAERTGGSVSTLTIQRTQQEDSAVYLCASSLVRQGGDTQYFGPGTRLTVL.

CDR3 loop: CASSYSNRGRGEQYF. The CDR3 DNA sequence: TGTGCCAGCAGTTACTCGAACAGGGGTAGAGGGGAGCAGTACTTC. The J gene is TRBJ2-7, the V gene TRBV6-6; 7 nucleotides agree with TRBD1. The CDR3 has 15 amino acids. The V and J ends lost 0 bases and 7 bases, in that order; junction bases with no gene match: 9. Per the germline V gene, CDR1 is MNHNY and CDR2 is SVGAGI (reference sequence).

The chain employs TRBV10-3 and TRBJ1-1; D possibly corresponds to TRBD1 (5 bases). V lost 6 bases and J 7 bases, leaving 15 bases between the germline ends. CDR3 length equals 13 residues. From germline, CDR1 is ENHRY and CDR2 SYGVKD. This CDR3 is CAISPDGTSEAFF. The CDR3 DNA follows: TGTGCCATCAGCCCTGATGGGACTAGTGAAGCTTTCTTT.

This CDR3 is CASSLAEFGTDVRETYEQYF. CDR3 DNA: TGCGCCAGCAGCTTGGCCGAGTTCGGGACAGACGTAAGGGAGACCTACGAGCAGTACTTC. This chain links TRBV5-1 with TRBJ2-7; TRBD1 aligns across 7 bases. With V trimmed by 0 bases and J by 2 bases, 20 bases remained unmatched. The CDR3 contains 20 residues. Germline CDR1 reads SGHRS; CDR2 reads YFSETQ.

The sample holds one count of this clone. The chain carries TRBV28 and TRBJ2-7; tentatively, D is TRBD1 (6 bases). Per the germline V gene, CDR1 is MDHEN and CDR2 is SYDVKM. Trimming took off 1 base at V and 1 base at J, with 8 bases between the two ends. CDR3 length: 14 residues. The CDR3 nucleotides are TGTGCCAGCAGTTTATTAGGGGGATCCTACGAGCAGTACTTC. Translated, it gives CASSLLGGSYEQYF.

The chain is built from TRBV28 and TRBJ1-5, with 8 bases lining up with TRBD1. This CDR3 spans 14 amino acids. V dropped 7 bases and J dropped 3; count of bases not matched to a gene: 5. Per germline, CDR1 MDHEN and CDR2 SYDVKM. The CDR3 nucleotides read TGTGCCAGCACCAGGACAGGGAACAATCAGCCCCAGCATTTT. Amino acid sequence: CASTRTGNNQPQHF.

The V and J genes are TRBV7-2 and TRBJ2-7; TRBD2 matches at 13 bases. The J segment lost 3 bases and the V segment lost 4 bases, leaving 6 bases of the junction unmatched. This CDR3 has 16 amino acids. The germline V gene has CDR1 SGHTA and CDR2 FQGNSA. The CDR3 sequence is CASSSRTSGSIYEQYF. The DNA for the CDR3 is TGTGCCAGCAGCTCCCGGACTAGCGGGAGTATCTACGAGCAGTACTTC. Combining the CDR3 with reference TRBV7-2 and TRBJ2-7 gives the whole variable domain GAGVSQSPSNKVTEKGKDVELRCDPISGHTALYWYRQSLGQGLEFLIYFQGNSAPDKSGLPSDRFSAERTGGSVSTLTIQRTQQEDSAVYLCASSSRTSGSIYEQYFGPGTRLTVT.

This chain's CDR3 is CAWSPQRQLMNTEAFF. The CDR3 DNA sequence: TGTGCCTGGAGTCCCCAAAGACAGTTAATGAACACTGAAGCTTTCTTT. The J gene is TRBJ1-1, the V gene TRBV30, with D maybe TRBD1 (5 bases). V was cut by 2 bases and J by 0 bases, with 16 bases left in between. The germline CDR1 and CDR2 sequences are GTSNPN and SVGIG (reference sequence). This CDR3 has 16 residues.

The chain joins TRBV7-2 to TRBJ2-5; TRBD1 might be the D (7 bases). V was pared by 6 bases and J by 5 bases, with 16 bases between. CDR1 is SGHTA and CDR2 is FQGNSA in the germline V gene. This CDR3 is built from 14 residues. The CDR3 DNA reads TGTGCCAGCAGTTACCAGGGGGGCGGCGAGACCCAGTACTTC. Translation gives CASSYQGGGETQYF.

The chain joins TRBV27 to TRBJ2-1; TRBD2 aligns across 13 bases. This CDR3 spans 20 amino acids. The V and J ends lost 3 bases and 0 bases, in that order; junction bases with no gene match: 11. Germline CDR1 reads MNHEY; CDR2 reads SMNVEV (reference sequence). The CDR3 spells CASSFEGTSGIGSSYNEQFF. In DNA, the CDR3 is TGTGCCAGCAGTTTTGAGGGGACTAGCGGGATAGGTTCCTCCTACAATGAGCAGTTCTTC.

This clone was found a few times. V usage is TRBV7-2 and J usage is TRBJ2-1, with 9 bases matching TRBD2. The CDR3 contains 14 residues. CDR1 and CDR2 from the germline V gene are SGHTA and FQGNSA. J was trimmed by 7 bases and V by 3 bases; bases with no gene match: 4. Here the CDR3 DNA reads TGTGCCAGCAGCTTCACTAGCGGGCCGAATGAGCAGTTCTTC. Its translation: CASSFTSGPNEQFF.

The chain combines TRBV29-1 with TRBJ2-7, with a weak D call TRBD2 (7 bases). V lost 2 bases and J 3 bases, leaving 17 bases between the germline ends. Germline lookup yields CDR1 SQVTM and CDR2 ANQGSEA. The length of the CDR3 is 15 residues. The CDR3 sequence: CSVESLGGAYYEQYF. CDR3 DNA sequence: TGCAGCGTTGAATCCCTGGGGGGGGCCTACTACGAGCAGTACTTC.

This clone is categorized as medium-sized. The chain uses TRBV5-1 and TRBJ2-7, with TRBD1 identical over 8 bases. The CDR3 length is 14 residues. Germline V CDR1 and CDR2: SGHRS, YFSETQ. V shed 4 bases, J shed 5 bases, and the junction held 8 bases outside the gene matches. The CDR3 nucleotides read TGCGCCAGCAGCGGTAAGGGACAGGACGACGAGCAGTACTTC. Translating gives CASSGKGQDDEQYF.

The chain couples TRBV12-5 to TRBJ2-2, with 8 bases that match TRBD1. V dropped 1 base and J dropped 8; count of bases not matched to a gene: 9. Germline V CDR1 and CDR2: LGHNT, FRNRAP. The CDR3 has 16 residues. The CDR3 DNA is TGTGCTAGTGGTTTGGACGACAGGGGAATTAGAGGGGAGCTGTTTTTT. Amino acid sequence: CASGLDDRGIRGELFF.

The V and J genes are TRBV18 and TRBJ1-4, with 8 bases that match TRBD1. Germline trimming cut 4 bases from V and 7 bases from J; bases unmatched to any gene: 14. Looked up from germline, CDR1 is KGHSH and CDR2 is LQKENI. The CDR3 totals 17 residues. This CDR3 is CASSQNQAGGGGEKLFF. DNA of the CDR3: TGTGCCAGCTCACAAAATCAAGCAGGGGGCGGCGGTGAAAAACTGTTTTTT. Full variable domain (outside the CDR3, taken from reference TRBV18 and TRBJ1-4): NAGVMQNPRHLVRRRGQEARLRCSPMKGHSHVYWYRQLPEEGLKFMVYLQKENIIDESGMPKERFSAEFPKEGPSILRIQQVVRGDSAAYFCASSQNQAGGGGEKLFFGSGTQLSVL.

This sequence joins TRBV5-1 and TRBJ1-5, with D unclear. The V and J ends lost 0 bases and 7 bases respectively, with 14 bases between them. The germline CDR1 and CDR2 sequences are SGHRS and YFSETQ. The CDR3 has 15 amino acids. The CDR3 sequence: CASSLDPMSGQPQHF. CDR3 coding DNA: TGCGCCAGCAGCTTGGACCCTATGTCCGGGCAGCCCCAGCATTTT. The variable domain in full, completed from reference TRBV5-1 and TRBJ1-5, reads KAGVTQTPRYLIKTRGQQVTLSCSPISGHRSVSWYQQTPGQGLQFLFEYFSETQRNKGNFPGRFSGRQFSNSRSEMNVSTLELGDSALYLCASSLDPMSGQPQHFGDGTRLSIL.

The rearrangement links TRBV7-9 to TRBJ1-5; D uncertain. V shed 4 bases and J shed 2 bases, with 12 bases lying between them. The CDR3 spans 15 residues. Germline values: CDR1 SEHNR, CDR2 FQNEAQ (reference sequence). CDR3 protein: CASSSHGARNQPQHF. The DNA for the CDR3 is TGTGCCAGCAGCTCCCATGGAGCCCGCAATCAGCCCCAGCATTTT.

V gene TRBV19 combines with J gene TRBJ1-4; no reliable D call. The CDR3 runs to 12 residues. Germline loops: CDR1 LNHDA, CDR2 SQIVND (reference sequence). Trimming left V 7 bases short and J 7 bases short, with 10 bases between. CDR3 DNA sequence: TGTGCCAGTAACGGGTTCGGTGAAAAACTGTTTTTT. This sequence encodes CASNGFGEKLFF.

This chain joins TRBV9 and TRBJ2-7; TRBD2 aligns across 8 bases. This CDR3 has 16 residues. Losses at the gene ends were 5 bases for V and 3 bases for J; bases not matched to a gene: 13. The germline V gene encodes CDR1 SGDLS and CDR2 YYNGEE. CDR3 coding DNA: TGTGCCAGCAGAACTAAGACTAGCGACTCCTACTACGAGCAGTACTTC. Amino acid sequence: CASRTKTSDSYYEQYF.

The chain's CDR3 is CASSLQGTEAFF. CDR3 bases: TGTGCCAGCAGTCTACAGGGGACTGAAGCTTTCTTT. V is TRBV6-6 and J is TRBJ1-1, with 7 bases lining up with TRBD1. Trimming at V came to 5 bases and at J to 5 bases, leaving 2 bases not matched to a gene. The CDR3 consists of 12 residues. CDR1 and CDR2 from the germline V gene are MNHNY and SVGAGI (reference sequence).

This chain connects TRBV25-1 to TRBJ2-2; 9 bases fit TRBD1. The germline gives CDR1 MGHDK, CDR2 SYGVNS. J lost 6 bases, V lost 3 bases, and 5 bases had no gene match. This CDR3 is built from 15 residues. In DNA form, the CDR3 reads TGTGCCAGCAGTGATCTTGGACAGGGGTCCGGGGAGCTGTTTTTT. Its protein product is CASSDLGQGSGELFF. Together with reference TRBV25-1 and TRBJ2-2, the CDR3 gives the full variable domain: EADIYQTPRYLVIGTGKKITLECSQTMGHDKMYWYQQDPGMELHLIHYSYGVNSTEKGDLSSESTVSRIRTEHFPLTLESARPSHTSQYLCASSDLGQGSGELFFGEGSRLTVL.

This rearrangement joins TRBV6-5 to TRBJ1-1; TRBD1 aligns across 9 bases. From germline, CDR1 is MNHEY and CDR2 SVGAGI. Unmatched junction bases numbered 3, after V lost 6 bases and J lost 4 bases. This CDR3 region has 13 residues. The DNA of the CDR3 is TGTGCCAGCAGACGGACAGGGGCCACTGAAGCTTTCTTT. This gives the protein CASRRTGATEAFF.

The chain's CDR3 is CASSASGTGAYEQYF. The CDR3 region has the DNA TGTGCCAGCAGCGCCTCCGGGACAGGGGCCTACGAGCAGTACTTC. The chain couples TRBV9 to TRBJ2-7, with 10 bases that match TRBD1. This CDR3 contains 15 residues. The germline V gene encodes CDR1 SGDLS and CDR2 YYNGEE. The V and J ends lost 3 bases and 2 bases, in that order; junction bases with no gene match: 5.

The chain's CDR3 is CAWSVQVQETQYF. The CDR3 DNA follows: TGTGCCTGGAGTGTACAGGTCCAAGAGACCCAGTACTTC. This chain connects TRBV30 to TRBJ2-5, with a possible D match to TRBD1 (5 bases). Trimming cost V 0 bases and J 1 base, with 6 bases left between them. The CDR3 extends over 13 amino acids. CDR1 and CDR2 (germline): GTSNPN, SVGIG (reference sequence).

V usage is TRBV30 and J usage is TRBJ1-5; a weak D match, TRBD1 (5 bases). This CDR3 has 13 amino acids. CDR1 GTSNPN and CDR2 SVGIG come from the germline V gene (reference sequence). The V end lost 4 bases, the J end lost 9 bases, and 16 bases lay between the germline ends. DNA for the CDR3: TGTGCCTGGAAGGGGCAGGTTGCTGGGCCCCAGCATTTT. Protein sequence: CAWKGQVAGPQHF.